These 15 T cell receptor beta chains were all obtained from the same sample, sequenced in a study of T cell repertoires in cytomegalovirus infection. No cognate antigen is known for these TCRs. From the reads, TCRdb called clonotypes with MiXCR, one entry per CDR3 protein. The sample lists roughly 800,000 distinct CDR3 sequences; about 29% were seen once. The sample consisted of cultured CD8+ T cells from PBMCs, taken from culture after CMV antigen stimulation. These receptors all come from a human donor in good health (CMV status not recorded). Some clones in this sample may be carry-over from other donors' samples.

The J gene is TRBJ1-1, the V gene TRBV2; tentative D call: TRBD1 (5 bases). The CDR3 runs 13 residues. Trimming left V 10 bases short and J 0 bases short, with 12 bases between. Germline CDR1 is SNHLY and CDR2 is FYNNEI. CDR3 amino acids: CAIPGAMNTEAFF. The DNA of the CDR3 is TGTGCCATACCCGGGGCCATGAACACTGAAGCTTTCTTT.

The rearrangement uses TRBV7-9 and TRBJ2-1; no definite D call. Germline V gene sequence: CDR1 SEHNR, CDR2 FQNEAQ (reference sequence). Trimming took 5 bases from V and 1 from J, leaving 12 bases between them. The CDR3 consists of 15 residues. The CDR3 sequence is CASSPIERSYNEQFF. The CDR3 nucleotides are TGTGCCAGCAGCCCCATCGAGAGGTCCTACAATGAGCAGTTCTTC.

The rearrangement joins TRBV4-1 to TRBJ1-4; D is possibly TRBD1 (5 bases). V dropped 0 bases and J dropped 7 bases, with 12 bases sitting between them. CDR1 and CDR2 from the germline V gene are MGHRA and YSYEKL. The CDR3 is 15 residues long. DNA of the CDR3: TGCGCCAGCAGCCAAGAGGGGATAGGGGTTGAAAAACTGTTTTTT. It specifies CASSQEGIGVEKLFF.

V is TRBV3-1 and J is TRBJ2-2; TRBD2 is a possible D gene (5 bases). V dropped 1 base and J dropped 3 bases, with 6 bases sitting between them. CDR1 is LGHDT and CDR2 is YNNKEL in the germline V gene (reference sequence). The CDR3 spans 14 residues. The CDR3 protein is CASSQGTYTGELFF. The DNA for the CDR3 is TGTGCCAGCAGCCAAGGGACTTACACCGGGGAGCTGTTTTTT.

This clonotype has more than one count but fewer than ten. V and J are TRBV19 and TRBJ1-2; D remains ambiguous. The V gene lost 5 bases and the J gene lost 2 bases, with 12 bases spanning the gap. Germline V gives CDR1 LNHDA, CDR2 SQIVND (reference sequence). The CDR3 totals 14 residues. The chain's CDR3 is CASSRFGENYGYTF. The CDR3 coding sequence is TGTGCCAGTAGTCGATTCGGGGAAAACTATGGCTACACCTTC.

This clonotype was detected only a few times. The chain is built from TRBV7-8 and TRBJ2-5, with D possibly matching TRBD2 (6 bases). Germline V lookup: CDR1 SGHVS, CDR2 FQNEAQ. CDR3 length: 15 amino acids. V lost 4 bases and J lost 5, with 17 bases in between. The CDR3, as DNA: TGTGCCAGCAGCTACGGGGAGGCCTACGTGGAGACCCAGTACTTC. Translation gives CASSYGEAYVETQYF.

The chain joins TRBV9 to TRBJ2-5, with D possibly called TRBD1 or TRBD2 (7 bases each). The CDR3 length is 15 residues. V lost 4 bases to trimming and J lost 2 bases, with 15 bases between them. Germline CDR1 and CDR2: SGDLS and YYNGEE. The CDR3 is CASSTGTAGQETQYF. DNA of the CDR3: TGTGCCAGCAGCACCGGGACAGCGGGGCAAGAGACCCAGTACTTC.

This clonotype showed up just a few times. CDR3 loop: CASSEFGGGTYEQYF. The DNA for the CDR3 is TGTGCCAGCAGCGAGTTCGGCGGGGGGACCTACGAGCAGTACTTC. The rearrangement joins TRBV13 to TRBJ2-7, with 8 bases that match TRBD2. Per the germline V gene, CDR1 is PRHDT and CDR2 is FYEKMQ (reference sequence). The ends lost 5 bases at V and 2 bases at J; junction bases unmatched: 8. The CDR3 is made up of 15 amino acids.

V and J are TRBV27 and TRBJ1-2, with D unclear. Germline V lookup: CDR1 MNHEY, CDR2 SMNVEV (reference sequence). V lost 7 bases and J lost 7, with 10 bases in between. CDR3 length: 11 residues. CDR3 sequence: CASTGPSGYTF. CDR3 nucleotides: TGTGCCAGCACCGGACCATCTGGCTACACCTTC.

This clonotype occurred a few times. The CDR3 DNA is TGCGCCAGCAGCGTTCGACTAGCAGAAGATACGCAGTATTTT. Translation: CASSVRLAEDTQYF. V and J are TRBV5-1 and TRBJ2-3; 7 bases fit TRBD2. The ends lost 4 bases at V and 5 bases at J; junction bases unmatched: 7. The CDR3 is made up of 14 amino acids. Germline V lookup: CDR1 SGHRS, CDR2 YFSETQ.

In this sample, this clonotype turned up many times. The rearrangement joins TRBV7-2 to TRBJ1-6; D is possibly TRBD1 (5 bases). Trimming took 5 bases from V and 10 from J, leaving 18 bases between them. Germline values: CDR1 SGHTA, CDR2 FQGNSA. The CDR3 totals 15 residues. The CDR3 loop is CASSPPGVVNSPLHF. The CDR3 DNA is TGTGCCAGCAGCCCGCCGGGGGTAGTGAACTCACCCCTCCACTTT.

As DNA, the CDR3 is TGCGCCAGCAGCCACCTGGACAGTATTCAGTACTTC. This codes for CASSHLDSIQYF. J is TRBJ2-4 and V is TRBV4-3; tentatively, D is TRBD1 (6 bases). The germline CDR1 and CDR2 sequences are LGHNA and YSLEER. Trimming took 3 bases from V and 10 from J, leaving 10 bases between them. CDR3 length: 12 amino acids.

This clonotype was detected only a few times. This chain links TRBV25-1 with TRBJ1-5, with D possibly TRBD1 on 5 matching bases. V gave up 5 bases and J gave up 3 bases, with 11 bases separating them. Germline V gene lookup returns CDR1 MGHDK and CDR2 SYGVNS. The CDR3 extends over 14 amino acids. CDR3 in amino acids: CASSQLGPNQPQHF. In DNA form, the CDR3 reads TGTGCCAGCAGTCAGTTGGGGCCCAATCAGCCCCAGCATTTT.

The CDR3 sequence: CASSIMGVSSYNEQFF. In nucleotides, the CDR3 is TGTGCCAGTAGTATAATGGGGGTGAGCTCCTACAATGAGCAGTTCTTC. The chain has TRBV19 and TRBJ2-1, with D perhaps given as TRBD1 or TRBD2 (5 bases each). Germline V CDR1 and CDR2: LNHDA, SQIVND (reference sequence). Deletions cut 2 bases from V and 0 bases from J, with 11 bases between. CDR3 length: 16 residues.

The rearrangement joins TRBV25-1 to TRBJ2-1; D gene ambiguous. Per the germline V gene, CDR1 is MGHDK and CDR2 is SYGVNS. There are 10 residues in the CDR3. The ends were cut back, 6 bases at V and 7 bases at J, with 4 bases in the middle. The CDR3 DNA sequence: TGTGCCAGCAGGAGTAATGAGCAGTTCTTC. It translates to CASRSNEQFF.